One sample yielded the 29 T cell receptor beta chains listed below, sequenced in a study of T cells in Graves' hyperthyroidism and ophthalmopathy. TCR beta CDR3 regions were amplified from RNA. First-round RT-PCR targeting the TCR CDR3 was performed with the HTBI primer set. TCRdb re-called the multiplex PCR reads with MiXCR, one entry per CDR3 protein. Here the sample spans approximately 630,000 distinct CDR3 sequences, 15% to 20% being singletons. The sample comprised blood. The receptors were gathered from a woman in her thirties with Graves' hyperthyroidism.

In this sample, this clonotype turned up a few times. J is TRBJ2-5 and V is TRBV20-1; D remains unclear. Trimming pared 6 bases from V and 1 base from J, leaving 12 bases between. CDR1 is DFQATT and CDR2 is SNEGSKA in the germline V gene (reference sequence). This CDR3 has 13 amino acids. The CDR3 sequence: CSAPRFPQETQYF. The CDR3, as DNA: TGCAGTGCACCAAGGTTCCCCCAAGAGACCCAGTACTTC.

The chain has TRBV12-3 or TRBV12-4 and TRBJ1-2; 8 bases are a match to TRBD1. V was pared by 6 bases and J by 3 bases, with 12 bases of the junction left unmatched. The CDR3 totals 16 residues. The chain's CDR3 is CASSPIRQGLDYGYTF. The DNA for the CDR3 is TGTGCCAGCAGCCCGATCCGACAGGGGTTAGACTATGGCTACACCTTC.

This clonotype showed up many times. The rearrangement links TRBV9 to TRBJ2-1; 10 positions agree with TRBD1. Germline-derived CDR1 and CDR2 are SGDLS and YYNGEE. CDR3 length equals 15 residues. V gave up 3 bases and J gave up 8 bases; unmatched junction bases: 8. The CDR3 sequence: CASSARQGARDEQFF. CDR3 in DNA: TGTGCCAGCAGCGCGAGACAGGGGGCGCGGGATGAGCAGTTCTTC.

V is TRBV6-1 and J is TRBJ1-2; D is ambiguous. The germline V gene has CDR1 MNHNS and CDR2 SASEGT. CDR3 length equals 13 residues. The V end was cut by 2 bases, the J end by 1 base, with 5 bases between. The CDR3 here is CASSERINYGYTF. CDR3 coding DNA: TGTGCCAGCAGTGAACGAATTAACTATGGCTACACCTTC.

This sequence joins TRBV10-1 and TRBJ2-7, with a weak D call TRBD1 (5 bases). In germline, CDR1 is WNHNN, CDR2 SYGVQD (reference sequence). The CDR3 consists of 13 residues. Between the trimmed V and J ends, which lost 9 bases and 2 bases, there was a span of 14 bases. The CDR3 spells CARSLQGPYEQYF. In DNA, the CDR3 is TGCGCCAGGTCGTTGCAGGGTCCCTACGAGCAGTACTTC.

This clonotype was counted at least ten times. The rearrangement links TRBV6-1 to TRBJ2-1; no clear D. Trimming took 7 bases from V and 0 from J, leaving 19 bases between them. This CDR3 has 17 amino acids. Per germline, CDR1 MNHNS and CDR2 SASEGT. The CDR3 spells CASNPITGSYSYNEQFF. The CDR3 coding sequence is TGTGCCAGCAATCCGATAACTGGCTCTTACTCCTACAATGAGCAGTTCTTC.

This clonotype came up once. The chain recombines TRBV4-3 with TRBJ2-1; a weak D match, TRBD2 (6 bases). The CDR3 is made up of 16 amino acids. V was clipped by 3 bases and J by 6 bases, with 18 bases between them. Germline V lookup: CDR1 LGHNA, CDR2 YSLEER. CDR3 nucleotide sequence: TGCGCCAGCAGCCACGGGATGGACTACCCACTCAATGAGCAGTTCTTC. Amino acids: CASSHGMDYPLNEQFF.

V gene TRBV5-4 combines with J gene TRBJ1-4, with 9 bases aligning to TRBD1. This CDR3 is 16 amino acids long. Germline values: CDR1 SGHNT, CDR2 YYREEE (reference sequence). V dropped 4 bases and J dropped 7; count of bases not matched to a gene: 11. The CDR3 bases are TGTGCCAGCAGCAAACCTACAGGGGGCGACGGTGAAAAACTGTTTTTT. Protein: CASSKPTGGDGEKLFF.

This chain links TRBV5-1 with TRBJ2-5; D ambiguous. The CDR3 sequence is 15 residues long. The germline V gene encodes CDR1 SGHRS and CDR2 YFSETQ. Trimming removed 3 bases at V and 5 bases at J, with 17 bases between. CDR3 bases: TGCGCCAGCAGCTCCCAAATACCCCCCGGGGAGACCCAGTACTTC. Translating gives CASSSQIPPGETQYF.

In its sample, this clonotype was seen many times. J is TRBJ2-1 and V is TRBV3-1; D is undetermined. Germline CDR1 reads LGHDT; CDR2 reads YNNKEL (reference sequence). The germline V and J ends were trimmed by 3 bases and 8 bases, with 8 bases remaining between them. CDR3 length: 12 residues. The CDR3 DNA follows: TGTGCCAGCAGCCACGTTACGGATGAGCAGTTCTTC. As protein: CASSHVTDEQFF.

The sample holds many counts of this clonotype. J is TRBJ2-5 and V is TRBV6-1; D may be TRBD2 (6 bases). The CDR3 consists of 14 residues. Germline lookup yields CDR1 MNHNS and CDR2 SASEGT. Trimming cost V 10 bases and J 2 bases, with 17 bases left between them. The CDR3: CATETGVLQETQYF. The DNA for the CDR3 is TGTGCCACCGAGACGGGGGTACTACAAGAGACCCAGTACTTC.

As regards this clonotype: This may arise from a read error, as a much more abundant clone is one base away. The rearrangement joins TRBV13 to TRBJ2-7; 8 nucleotides match TRBD2. This CDR3 region has 16 residues. The trim removed 2 bases at V and 0 bases at J, leaving 6 bases unmatched. CDR1 is PRHDT, CDR2 FYEKMQ, per germline (reference sequence). The CDR3, as DNA: TGTGCCAGCAGCTTAACTACCGGGACTAGCTCCTACGAGCAGTACTTC. Its translation: CASSLTTGTSSYEQYF.

The genes are TRBV29-1 and TRBJ2-3; D is uncertain. Germline CDR1 reads SQVTM; CDR2 reads ANQGSEA. This CDR3 region has 12 residues. Trimming cost V 4 bases and J 3 bases, with 8 bases left between them. CDR3 protein: CSVASWTDTQYF. The CDR3 DNA sequence: TGCAGCGTTGCATCTTGGACAGATACGCAGTATTTT.

This clonotype was seen repeatedly, ten times or more. V is TRBV6-5 and J is TRBJ2-7; no definite D call. With 1 base removed from V and 5 bases from J, the gap between germline ends came to 9 bases. The V gene's germline CDR1 is MNHEY and CDR2 SVGAGI. The CDR3 totals 13 residues. The CDR3 loop is CASSYLILDEQYF. DNA for the CDR3: TGTGCCAGCAGTTACTTAATTCTCGACGAGCAGTACTTC.

Turning to this clonotype: A junction boundary mismatches the germline segment, possibly from a read error. The chain uses TRBV3-1 and TRBJ2-2, with D uncertain. Germline CDR1 and CDR2: LGHDT and YNNKEL (reference sequence). This CDR3 is 14 amino acids long. DNA for the CDR3: TGTGCCAGCAACCAAGACTGGGGAACGGGGGAGCTGTTTTTT. Residues: CASNQDWGTGELFF. Filled out from reference TRBV3-1 and TRBJ2-2, the complete variable domain reads DTAVSQTPKYLVTQMGNDKSIKCEQNLGHDTMYWYKQDSKKFLKIMFSYNNKELIINETVPNRFSPKSPDKAHLNLHINSLELGDSAVYFCASNQDWGTGELFFGEGSRLTVL.

This clonotype has more than one count but fewer than ten. This sequence joins TRBV19 and TRBJ2-7, with 7 bases matching TRBD1. The CDR3 runs to 15 residues. Looked up from germline, CDR1 is LNHDA and CDR2 is SQIVND (reference sequence). After removal of 4 bases from V and 0 bases from J, the junction contained 6 bases not matched to a gene. The CDR3 loop reads CASSTRDSRSYEQYF. The CDR3, as DNA: TGTGCCAGTAGTACCCGGGACAGTCGCTCCTACGAGCAGTACTTC.

This clonotype came up many times. The gene calls are TRBV11-3 and TRBJ2-3; 8 nucleotides match TRBD2. CDR1 is SGHNT, CDR2 YENEEA, per germline. V gave up 8 bases and J gave up 10 bases; unmatched junction bases: 5. CDR3 length: 11 residues. CDR3 loop: CASQRESAQYF. The CDR3, as DNA: TGTGCCAGCCAGCGGGAGTCGGCGCAGTATTTT. Looking up the rest from reference TRBV11-3 and TRBJ2-3 gives the full variable domain: EAGVVQSPRYKIIEKKQPVAFWCNPISGHNTLYWYLQNLGQGPELLIRYENEEAVDDSQLPKDRFSAERLKGVDSTLKIQPAELGDSAVYLCASQRESAQYFGPGTRLTVL.

This clonotype has at least ten counts. The chain is built from TRBV28 and TRBJ2-3; 7 bases are a match to TRBD1. With 5 bases clipped from V and 3 bases from J, the junction kept 8 bases outside the gene matches. The V gene's germline CDR1 is MDHEN and CDR2 SYDVKM. This CDR3 spans 15 amino acids. CDR3 sequence (DNA): TGTGCCAGCAGTCAGACCGGACAGGTAACAGATACGCAGTATTTT. It yields the protein CASSQTGQVTDTQYF. The complete variable domain, with remaining parts taken from reference TRBV28 and TRBJ2-3, reads DVKVTQSSRYLVKRTGEKVFLECVQDMDHENMFWYRQDPGLGLRLIYFSYDVKMKEKGDIPEGYSVSREKKERFSLILESASTNQTSMYLCASSQTGQVTDTQYFGPGTRLTVL.

The chain carries TRBV6-2 or TRBV6-3 and TRBJ2-3; 13 bases map to TRBD2. This CDR3 comprises 15 residues. Germline-derived CDR1 and CDR2 are MNHEY and SVGEGT. J lost 8 bases, V lost 5 bases, and 7 bases had no gene match. The CDR3 DNA sequence: TGTGCCAGCAGTCTCGAGACTAGCGGGAGGCCTACGCAGTATTTT. Translation: CASSLETSGRPTQYF.

This clonotype has a count of ten or more. The CDR3 loop is CASTHDGGTEAFF. For the CDR3, the DNA is TGTGCCAGCACCCACGATGGGGGCACTGAAGCTTTCTTT. The J gene is TRBJ1-1, the V gene TRBV28; TRBD1 might be the D (5 bases). The CDR3 has 13 residues. The V and J ends lost 7 bases and 4 bases respectively, with 13 bases between them. The germline V gene has CDR1 MDHEN and CDR2 SYDVKM.

The rearrangement uses TRBV19 and TRBJ1-1, with a weak D call TRBD1 (6 bases). V dropped 10 bases and J dropped 3 bases, with 12 bases sitting between them. Germline V gives CDR1 LNHDA, CDR2 SQIVND (reference sequence). This CDR3 is built from 12 residues. This CDR3 is CATRAGDTEAFF. CDR3 nucleotide sequence: TGTGCCACCCGAGCAGGGGACACTGAAGCTTTCTTT.

The chain joins TRBV11-2 to TRBJ1-5; 7 bases fit TRBD1. The CDR3 has 14 residues. CDR1 is SGHAT, CDR2 FQNNGV, per germline. Trimming at V came to 6 bases and at J to 3 bases, leaving 5 bases not matched to a gene. CDR3 residues: CASSPGQFNQPQHF. DNA of the CDR3: TGTGCCAGCAGTCCGGGACAGTTCAATCAGCCCCAGCATTTT.

This clonotype was counted only a few times. This chain uses TRBV9 with TRBJ2-2; 9 nucleotides match TRBD1. Germline loops: CDR1 SGDLS, CDR2 YYNGEE. This CDR3 is built from 16 residues. V trimming: 3 bases; J trimming: 6 bases; junction bases outside the gene matches: 9. The CDR3 reads CASSEGQGNRAGELFF. DNA of the CDR3: TGTGCCAGCAGCGAGGGACAGGGCAATAGAGCCGGGGAGCTGTTTTTT. Filled out from reference TRBV9 and TRBJ2-2, the complete variable domain reads DSGVTQTPKHLITATGQRVTLRCSPRSGDLSVYWYQQSLDQGLQFLIQYYNGEERAKGNILERFSAQQFPDLHSELNLSSLELGDSALYFCASSEGQGNRAGELFFGEGSRLTVL.

This sequence joins TRBV5-5 and TRBJ2-3; 11 bases fit TRBD2. J lost 6 bases, V lost 4 bases, and 16 bases had no gene match. The CDR3 extends over 18 amino acids. The germline CDR1 and CDR2 sequences are SGHKS and YYEKEE (reference sequence). The CDR3 bases are TGTGCCAGCAGCAGCGGTCCACTAGCGGGAGCAGGCTGGGATACGCAGTATTTT. This sequence encodes CASSSGPLAGAGWDTQYF.

In its sample, this clonotype was seen a few times. This chain joins TRBV7-9 and TRBJ2-1; TRBD2 matches at 10 bases. CDR1 is SEHNR and CDR2 is FQNEAQ in the germline V gene (reference sequence). This CDR3 is built from 14 residues. Germline trimming cut 4 bases from V and 6 bases from J; bases unmatched to any gene: 3. For the CDR3, the DNA is TGTGCCAGCAGCTCTAGCGGGAGTAGCAATGAGCAGTTCTTC. Amino acids: CASSSSGSSNEQFF.

This clonotype has a count of ten or more. This rearrangement joins TRBV12-3 or TRBV12-4 to TRBJ2-1; 8 bases agree with TRBD1. This CDR3 is built from 13 residues. Germline trimming cut 5 bases from V and 8 bases from J; bases unmatched to any gene: 5. CDR3 in DNA: TGTGCCAGCAGTGTGGACAGGGCATATGAGCAGTTCTTC. Protein sequence: CASSVDRAYEQFF.

This clonotype was seen many times. The V and J genes are TRBV2 and TRBJ1-5; D may be TRBD1 (5 bases). Germline values: CDR1 SNHLY, CDR2 FYNNEI. V lost 3 bases, J lost 2 bases, and 11 bases lay in between. CDR3 size: 15 residues. CDR3 nucleotide sequence: TGTGCCAGCAGTGACGGCGGGGCAGGCAATCAGCCCCAGCATTTT. Its translation: CASSDGGAGNQPQHF.

This clonotype was found many times. The genes are TRBV7-9 and TRBJ2-1; D may be TRBD2 (5 bases). The CDR3 runs 14 residues. Trimming removed 3 bases at V and 0 bases at J, with 6 bases between. The germline V gene has CDR1 SEHNR and CDR2 FQNEAQ (reference sequence). The CDR3 DNA is TGTGCCAGCAGCTTCCGGGACTCCTACAATGAGCAGTTCTTC. It yields the protein CASSFRDSYNEQFF.

This clonotype was seen more than once but under ten times. The V and J genes are TRBV5-1 and TRBJ1-6, with a tentative D call TRBD1 (6 bases). Trimming removed 6 bases at V and 7 bases at J, with 11 bases between. Per the germline V gene, CDR1 is SGHRS and CDR2 is YFSETQ. The CDR3 is 13 amino acids. This chain's CDR3 is CASKGQSNSPLHF. The CDR3 DNA is TGCGCCAGCAAGGGACAAAGCAATTCACCCCTCCACTTT.